One and the same sample provided the 12 T cell receptor beta chains below, sequenced in a study of T cells in Graves' hyperthyroidism and ophthalmopathy. TCR beta CDR3 regions were amplified from RNA. The HTBI set primed first-round TCR CDR3 RT-PCR. TCRdb ran MiXCR on the multiplex PCR reads and lists one entry per CDR3 protein. The data contain about 770,000 distinct CDR3 sequences, around 20% of them singletons. Sequencing was performed on blood. Receptors originate from a woman between 45 and 65 years old with Graves' hyperthyroidism that later progressed to Graves' ophthalmopathy.

About this clonotype: A much bigger clone sits one base away, suggesting this may be a read error. This chain links TRBV3-1 with TRBJ2-5; the match to TRBD2 covers 7 bases. The CDR3 spans 14 residues. The germline CDR1 and CDR2 sequences are LGHDT and YNNKEL (reference sequence). The CDR3 loop reads CASCQELGGETQYF. DNA of the CDR3: TGTGCCAGCTGCCAAGAGCTGGGAGGGGAGACCCAGTACTTC.

In this sample, this clonotype turned up a few times. This CDR3 is CASSPSLNRVSVAFF. The CDR3 region has the DNA TGTGCCAGCAGCCCCAGTCTGAACAGGGTCTCGGTGGCTTTCTTT. The chain joins TRBV4-2 to TRBJ1-1, with D possibly matching TRBD1 (6 bases). The CDR3 is 15 amino acids. From germline, CDR1 is LGHNA and CDR2 YNFKEQ. The germline V and J ends were trimmed by 4 bases and 11 bases, with 23 bases remaining between them.

The sample holds many counts of this clonotype. This chain connects TRBV2 to TRBJ2-6, with no clear D. From germline, CDR1 is SNHLY and CDR2 FYNNEI. This CDR3 is built from 16 residues. V was shortened by 2 bases and J by 1 base, with 9 bases between the two germline ends. This CDR3 is CASSEWLGSGANVLTF. The CDR3 DNA sequence: TGTGCCAGCAGTGAATGGTTGGGATCTGGGGCCAACGTCCTGACTTTC.

This clonotype appeared a few times. J is TRBJ2-2 and V is TRBV19; TRBD2 matches at 9 bases. V gave up 7 bases and J gave up 6 bases; unmatched junction bases: 9. Germline V gives CDR1 LNHDA, CDR2 SQIVND (reference sequence). The CDR3 consists of 15 residues. The DNA for the CDR3 is TGTGCCAGTAATCTCCAGCGGGGGGTGGCCGGGGAGCTGTTTTTT. Translation gives CASNLQRGVAGELFF.

This clonotype was seen only a few times. Here the CDR3 reads CASSLAPYLDTEAFF. Written as DNA, the CDR3 is TGTGCCAGCAGCTTAGCCCCCTACCTGGACACTGAAGCTTTCTTT. This chain joins TRBV7-2 and TRBJ1-1; D is unresolved. The CDR3 spans 15 residues. V lost 0 bases and J lost 3, with 11 bases in between. Germline CDR1 is SGHTA and CDR2 is FQGNSA.

The genes are TRBV7-9 and TRBJ2-4, with 11 bases lining up with TRBD1. The germline V gene encodes CDR1 SEHNR and CDR2 FQNEAQ (reference sequence). The J segment lost 8 bases and the V segment lost 3 bases, leaving 3 bases of the junction unmatched. This CDR3 spans 14 amino acids. DNA for the CDR3: TGTGCCAGCAGCTTTGGACAGGGGGCAGACATTCAGTACTTC. As protein: CASSFGQGADIQYF.

This clonotype was picked up a small number of times. This chain joins TRBV9 and TRBJ2-3; D gene uncertain. The germline CDR1 and CDR2 sequences are SGDLS and YYNGEE. Trimming took off 0 bases at V and 2 bases at J, with 13 bases between the two ends. This CDR3 is 16 amino acids long. The CDR3 DNA is TGTGCCAGCAGCGTAGGCCCGGCCAGAACCACAGATACGCAGTATTTT. Its protein product is CASSVGPARTTDTQYF.

This clonotype was observed a few times. The rearrangement links TRBV5-1 to TRBJ1-1; D is unclear. This CDR3 region has 14 residues. Between the trimmed V and J ends, which lost 4 bases and 3 bases, there was a span of 13 bases. The germline CDR1 and CDR2 sequences are SGHRS and YFSETQ. The CDR3 sequence: CASSGWTGDTEAFF. The CDR3 bases are TGCGCCAGCAGCGGATGGACTGGTGACACTGAAGCTTTCTTT.

The rearrangement links TRBV5-1 to TRBJ2-3, with 7 bases aligning to TRBD1. After removal of 4 bases from V and 5 bases from J, the junction contained 10 bases not matched to a gene. Germline-derived CDR1 and CDR2 are SGHRS and YFSETQ. CDR3 length: 15 amino acids. The CDR3 sequence is CASSLEKGAVDTQYF. The CDR3 region has the DNA TGCGCCAGCAGCCTAGAAAAGGGGGCGGTAGATACGCAGTATTTT. Using reference TRBV5-1 and TRBJ2-3 for the parts outside the CDR3, the full variable domain is KAGVTQTPRYLIKTRGQQVTLSCSPISGHRSVSWYQQTPGQGLQFLFEYFSETQRNKGNFPGRFSGRQFSNSRSEMNVSTLELGDSALYLCASSLEKGAVDTQYFGPGTRLTVL.

With regard to this clonotype: Mismatch with germline at one junction end may stem from a read error. The chain is built from TRBV20-1 and TRBJ2-1, with 7 bases lining up with TRBD1. This CDR3 has 13 residues. CDR1 DFQATT and CDR2 SNEGSKA come from the germline V gene (reference sequence). DNA of the CDR3: TGCAGTGCTAGAGGACAGGGCTACAATAAGCAGTTCTTC. It encodes CSARGQGYNKQFF.

There are many counts of this clonotype. The V call is TRBV13, the J call TRBJ2-7; weak D call: TRBD1 (5 bases). The germline V and J ends were trimmed by 3 bases and 1 base, with 7 bases remaining between them. CDR1 and CDR2 (germline): PRHDT, FYEKMQ (reference sequence). This CDR3 has 13 amino acids. The CDR3 is CASSFQGSYEQYF. CDR3 nucleotide sequence: TGTGCCAGCAGCTTCCAGGGATCCTACGAGCAGTACTTC.

This clonotype came up a few times. Here the CDR3 reads CASSKGQHQETQYF. CDR3 bases: TGTGCCAGTAGTAAGGGACAGCATCAAGAGACCCAGTACTTC. The chain couples TRBV19 to TRBJ2-5; TRBD1 matches 7 bases. V trimming: 4 bases; J trimming: 2 bases; junction bases outside the gene matches: 4. This CDR3 region has 14 residues. Germline V lookup: CDR1 LNHDA, CDR2 SQIVND (reference sequence).